This entry features one T cell receptor beta chain sequence. Antigen specificity is unknown. The CDR3 totals 19 residues. Germline V gives CDR1 SGHAT, CDR2 FQNNGV. Trimming took 0 bases from V and 4 from J; bases not matched to a gene: 14. These data belong to a study of cytomegalovirus exposure and HLA in healthy donors. Broader study findings: Despite most TCR sequences being rare, some public TCRs occurred in many donors.

60 Vbeta and 13 Jbeta primers were used in PCR. The protocol was immunoSEQ multiplex PCR, while the TCRdb copy is restricted to in-frame clones and leaves out a portion. This sample yields about 140,000 clones, of which roughly four fifths are seen a single time; 4% to 5% belongs to the top ten. This TCR derives from a man aged 40-50 years in good health and CMV-seropositive. Sequencing input: PBMCs. This rearrangement joins TRBV11-2 to TRBJ2-1; 8 bases match TRBD2. The CDR3 nucleotides are TGTGCCAGCAGCTTAGACCCGGGAGGGGTCGGTCCGTTATACAATGAGCAGTTCTTC. Translation gives CASSLDPGGVGPLYNEQFF.